The 32 T cell receptor beta chains listed next were all sequenced from one sample in a study of metastatic and nonmetastatic thyroid tumors. TCRdb re-called the PCR reads through MiXCR. Among 60,000 or so clones listed, roughly 4.1% were seen once. Not a single patient had been given any form of treatment at any point before undergoing thyroid surgery. The specimen was blood. The receptors were gathered from a female donor with papillary thyroid cancer or a benign thyroid nodule (not recorded which). Some clones in this sample may be carry-over from other donors' samples.

The sample holds a few counts of this clone. A much bigger clone sits one base away, suggesting this may be a read error. This CDR3 is also generated by other DNA sequences in the sample. This rearrangement joins TRBV19 to TRBJ1-1; D remains ambiguous. CDR1 and CDR2 (germline): LNHDA, SQIVND (reference sequence). The CDR3 consists of 13 residues. The CDR3 reads CASSISGNTEAFF. CDR3 coding DNA: TGTGCCAGTAGTATCTCAGGTAACACTGAAGCCTTCTTT.

J is TRBJ1-1 and V is TRBV6-1, with D possibly matching TRBD1 (5 bases). This CDR3 is 14 amino acids long. V shed 4 bases and J shed 0 bases, with 9 bases lying between them. Germline-derived CDR1 and CDR2 are MNHNS and SASEGT. The CDR3: CASSVQGVNTEAFF. CDR3 nucleotides: TGTGCCAGCAGTGTTCAGGGTGTGAACACTGAAGCTTTCTTT.

In its sample, this clone was seen many times. The genes are TRBV13 and TRBJ2-1, with a tentative D call TRBD2 (6 bases). V lost 3 bases and J lost 3, with 6 bases in between. This CDR3 comprises 13 residues. CDR1 PRHDT and CDR2 FYEKMQ come from the germline V gene (reference sequence). Here the CDR3 DNA reads TGTGCCAGCAGCTTTAGCGGCTACAATGAGCAGTTCTTC. This encodes CASSFSGYNEQFF.

The sample holds many counts of this clone. Other DNA sequences within the sample encode an identical CDR3. The chain uses TRBV18 and TRBJ2-7; 9 positions agree with TRBD1. CDR3 length: 15 amino acids. J gave up 2 bases and V 1 base, and 3 bases lay outside the gene matches. The germline V gene encodes CDR1 KGHSH and CDR2 LQKENI. CDR3 residues: CASSPRDREAYEQYF. The CDR3 coding sequence is TGTGCCAGCTCACCACGGGACAGGGAAGCCTACGAGCAGTACTTC.

This CDR3 reads CSAKRTGNTEAFF. CDR3 coding DNA: TGCAGTGCTAAACGGACAGGGAACACTGAAGCTTTCTTT. This chain uses TRBV20-1 with TRBJ1-1, with TRBD1 identical over 7 bases. With 4 bases clipped from V and 1 base from J, the junction kept 3 bases outside the gene matches. Germline values: CDR1 DFQATT, CDR2 SNEGSKA (reference sequence). The CDR3 totals 13 residues.

In its sample, this clone was seen many times. Within the sample, other DNA sequences also encode this same CDR3. The DNA for the CDR3 is TGTGCCAGCAGCTTACGACAGTTGGGTGAAGCTTTCTTT. It codes for CASSLRQLGEAFF. The V gene is TRBV13, the J gene TRBJ1-1; maybe TRBD1 (5 bases). The CDR3 extends over 13 amino acids. V lost 2 bases, J lost 7 bases, and 11 bases lay in between. From germline, CDR1 is PRHDT and CDR2 FYEKMQ (reference sequence).

This clone was observed a handful of times. Germline and junction disagree at one end, which may indicate a read error. The genes are TRBV6-1 and TRBJ2-3; D is ambiguous. Germline CDR1 reads MNHNS; CDR2 reads SASEGT. The CDR3 length is 13 residues. CDR3 DNA: TGTGTCAGCAGTACCTTCAGCACAGATACGCAGTATTTT. This codes for CVSSTFSTDTQYF.

The table lists this clone with many counts. CDR3 in amino acids: CASTTGTSSRPYNEQFF. The CDR3 nucleotides read TGTGCCAGCACCACCGGGACTAGCTCCCGGCCCTACAATGAGCAGTTCTTC. The rearrangement joins TRBV7-9 to TRBJ2-1, with 9 bases fitting TRBD2. J was trimmed by 2 bases and V by 7 bases; bases with no gene match: 12. CDR3 length: 17 amino acids. The germline CDR1 and CDR2 sequences are SEHNR and FQNEAQ (reference sequence).

The chain recombines TRBV5-1 with TRBJ2-5; D not resolved. Per the germline V gene, CDR1 is SGHRS and CDR2 is YFSETQ. V lost 6 bases and J lost 0, with 3 bases in between. CDR3 length: 11 residues. The CDR3 is CASINQETQYF. The DNA for the CDR3 is TGCGCCAGCATCAACCAAGAGACCCAGTACTTC.

As for this clone: The same CDR3 also results from other DNA sequences found in this sample. The genes are TRBV5-6 and TRBJ1-2; a possible D gene is TRBD1 (5 bases). This CDR3 is built from 16 residues. V dropped 0 bases and J dropped 8 bases, with 20 bases sitting between them. Germline CDR1 SGHDT, CDR2 YYEEEE. In DNA form, the CDR3 reads TGTGCCAGCAGCTTGGCCTTGGGACGCCAGAAAGCGGGCTACACCTTC. Translation gives CASSLALGRQKAGYTF.

This clone was counted between two and nine times. Just one base apart from a much larger clone, this may be a read error. The chain couples TRBV10-2 to TRBJ2-5, with 16 bases aligning to TRBD2. V lost 6 bases, J lost 7 bases, and 14 bases stayed unmatched. Germline CDR1 reads WSHSY; CDR2 reads SAAADI. This CDR3 is built from 18 residues. CDR3 coding DNA: TGCGCCAGCAGCCCGGGACTAGCGGGAGGGTTTAGTTGGGGGACCCAGTACTTC. The encoded protein is CASSPGLAGGFSWGTQYF.

V gene TRBV2 combines with J gene TRBJ2-1; D is possibly TRBD2 (6 bases). This CDR3 is built from 18 residues. Trimming cost V 6 bases and J 4 bases, with 25 bases left between them. CDR1 is SNHLY and CDR2 is FYNNEI in the germline V gene. In DNA form, the CDR3 reads TGTGCCAGCAGAACATGGGCAAGGTGGTGGGGGGTATACAATGAGCAGTTCTTC. It codes for CASRTWARWWGVYNEQFF.

This clone was counted ten times or more. V is TRBV11-2 and J is TRBJ1-2; weak D call: TRBD1 (6 bases). Germline values: CDR1 SGHAT, CDR2 FQNNGV. The V and J ends lost 3 bases and 4 bases respectively, with 15 bases between them. The CDR3 spans 15 residues. The CDR3 loop is CASSFPGVIPYGYTF. For the CDR3, the DNA is TGTGCCAGCAGCTTCCCAGGGGTTATTCCCTATGGCTACACCTTC.

This clone was detected many times. The genes are TRBV7-9 and TRBJ1-2; 8 bases are a match to TRBD1. CDR1 is SEHNR, CDR2 FQNEAQ, per germline (reference sequence). The CDR3 has 18 residues. V lost 5 bases, J lost 6 bases, and 20 bases stayed unmatched. The CDR3 nucleotides are TGTGCCAGCAGCCCATACCGCGGGGGAGGGACAGGTTTCGATGGCTACACCTTC. Its translation: CASSPYRGGGTGFDGYTF.

The chain couples TRBV28 to TRBJ1-1, with 9 positions matching TRBD1. Germline V gives CDR1 MDHEN, CDR2 SYDVKM. With V trimmed by 5 bases and J by 4 bases, 11 bases remained unmatched. The CDR3 runs to 16 residues. CDR3 DNA: TGTGCCAGCAGTATCAGACGACAGGGGGTGGGCACTGAAGCTTTCTTT. Translated: CASSIRRQGVGTEAFF.

This clone was detected ten times or more. One end of the junction varies from germline; a read error may be responsible. The chain couples TRBV15 to TRBJ2-6, with 10 bases matching TRBD1. The CDR3 loop spans 15 amino acids. Germline V gives CDR1 LNHNV, CDR2 YYDKDF (reference sequence). CDR3 sequence reads: CATKTGGNGANILTF. Here the CDR3 DNA reads TGTGCCACCAAGACAGGGGGCAATGGGGCCAACATCCTGACTTTC.

CDR3 sequence: CASSRIAGSYEQYF. The CDR3 DNA follows: TGTGCCAGCAGTCGCATAGCGGGAAGCTACGAGCAGTACTTC. The rearrangement uses TRBV27 and TRBJ2-7, with 8 nucleotides matching TRBD2. V dropped 5 bases and J dropped 3; count of bases not matched to a gene: 6. CDR3 length equals 14 residues. Germline V gives CDR1 MNHEY, CDR2 SMNVEV (reference sequence).

In this sample, this clone turned up many times. The CDR3 sequence: CASSQAAGGGETQYF. The CDR3 DNA is TGTGCCAGCAGCCAAGCAGCGGGAGGAGGAGAGACCCAGTACTTC. This chain uses TRBV4-2 with TRBJ2-5; TRBD2 matches at 9 bases. Germline V gives CDR1 LGHNA, CDR2 YNFKEQ. V shed 1 base and J 4 bases; nucleotides not matched to a gene: 4. The CDR3 totals 15 residues.

This clone came up many times. The chain employs TRBV27 and TRBJ2-7, with TRBD1 identical over 10 bases. The V gene's germline CDR1 is MNHEY and CDR2 SMNVEV (reference sequence). This CDR3 has 13 amino acids. V lost 3 bases to trimming and J lost 6 bases; unmatched junction nucleotides: 2. The CDR3 DNA is TGTGCCAGCAGTTTCCGGACAGGGGGCGAGCAGTACTTC. Translated: CASSFRTGGEQYF.

This clone was observed many times. The junction shows a germline mismatch at one end, possibly a read error. The chain is built from TRBV28 and TRBJ2-1; 12 positions agree with TRBD1. The CDR3 spans 13 residues. The V gene's germline CDR1 is MDHEN and CDR2 SYDVKM. The CDR3 coding sequence is TGTGCCAGCAGTTCCAACCGGGACAGGGGGCCCCACTTC. Translating it yields CASSSNRDRGPHF. Based on the CDR3 plus reference TRBV28 and TRBJ2-1, the full variable domain is DVKVTQSSRYLVKRTGEKVFLECVQDMDHENMFWYRQDPGLGLRLIYFSYDVKMKEKGDIPEGYSVSREKKERFSLILESASTNQTSMYLCASSSNRDRGPHFGPGTRLTVL.

This clone was seen a handful of times. A junction end diverges from the germline sequence, so it may reflect a read error. Other DNA sequences of this sample code for an identical CDR3. V and J are TRBV6-1 and TRBJ1-2; no clear D gene. Germline assignment: CDR1 MNHNS and CDR2 SASEGT. The CDR3 consists of 11 residues. The CDR3 sequence is CASSLDYGYTF. The DNA of the CDR3 is TGTGCCAGCAGTTTAGACTACGGCTACACCTTC.

This clone was observed many times. The chain recombines TRBV9 with TRBJ2-7; TRBD2 matches at 16 bases. The CDR3 covers 19 residues. Germline-derived CDR1 and CDR2 are SGDLS and YYNGEE. After removal of 1 base from V and 3 bases from J, the junction contained 10 bases not matched to a gene. The CDR3 loop reads CASSVSAGLAGGNYYEQYF. The DNA for the CDR3 is TGTGCCAGCAGCGTATCCGCGGGACTAGCGGGAGGGAACTACTACGAGCAGTACTTC. The complete variable domain, with remaining parts taken from reference TRBV9 and TRBJ2-7, reads DSGVTQTPKHLITATGQRVTLRCSPRSGDLSVYWYQQSLDQGLQFLIQYYNGEERAKGNILERFSAQQFPDLHSELNLSSLELGDSALYFCASSVSAGLAGGNYYEQYFGPGTRLTVT.

On this clone: At one end the junction does not follow the germline gene, possibly because of a read error. This chain uses TRBV24-1 with TRBJ2-2; either TRBD1 or TRBD2 may supply D (5 bases each). The CDR3 covers 17 residues. The germline gives CDR1 KGHDR, CDR2 SFDVKD. CDR3 DNA: TGTGTCACCAGTGAAGGGGACGAGATAATGGGCACCGGGGAGCTGTTTTTT. It codes for CVTSEGDEIMGTGELFF.

The table lists this clone with many counts. This chain connects TRBV4-1 to TRBJ2-3, with D perhaps being TRBD1 or TRBD2 (5 bases each). Germline-derived CDR1 and CDR2 are MGHRA and YSYEKL. CDR3 length: 15 amino acids. Trimming removed 4 bases at V and 0 bases at J, with 11 bases between. CDR3 coding DNA: TGCGCCAGCAGCCCGGGACCCCGTAGCACAGATACGCAGTATTTT. Translation: CASSPGPRSTDTQYF.

This clone was seen repeatedly, ten times or more. This chain joins TRBV27 and TRBJ2-6; D remains ambiguous. CDR3 size: 14 residues. Germline CDR1 and CDR2: MNHEY and SMNVEV (reference sequence). With 0 bases removed from V and 0 bases from J, the gap between germline ends came to 0 bases. As DNA, the CDR3 is TGTGCCAGCAGTTTATCCTCTGGGGCCAACGTCCTGACTTTC. As protein: CASSLSSGANVLTF.

This clone was detected many times. The chain links TRBV5-1 to TRBJ2-1; 9 nucleotides align to TRBD2. The germline V gene has CDR1 SGHRS and CDR2 YFSETQ. The CDR3 extends over 16 amino acids. Trimming took 4 bases from V and 8 from J; bases not matched to a gene: 13. The chain's CDR3 is CASSPLSGSSRDEQFF. As DNA, the CDR3 is TGCGCCAGCAGCCCGCTTAGCGGGAGCAGCAGGGATGAGCAGTTCTTC. The full variable domain, rest sourced from reference TRBV5-1 and TRBJ2-1, is KAGVTQTPRYLIKTRGQQVTLSCSPISGHRSVSWYQQTPGQGLQFLFEYFSETQRNKGNFPGRFSGRQFSNSRSEMNVSTLELGDSALYLCASSPLSGSSRDEQFFGPGTRLTVL.

Concerning this clone: This could be a read error, since a much larger clone is one nucleotide away. This sequence joins TRBV10-1 and TRBJ2-1; unclear D gene. Looked up from germline, CDR1 is WNHNN and CDR2 is SYGVQD (reference sequence). This CDR3 is 13 amino acids long. This chain's CDR3 is CPSSEPRRNEQFF. CDR3 DNA: TGCCCCAGCAGTGAGCCCAGAAGGAATGAGCAGTTCTTC.

This clone was detected many times. The V call is TRBV24-1, the J call TRBJ1-4; the match to TRBD1 covers 9 bases. Germline assignment: CDR1 KGHDR and CDR2 SFDVKD. This CDR3 has 16 residues. V was pared by 3 bases and J by 6 bases, with 7 bases of the junction left unmatched. The CDR3 loop reads CATSDPTGGADEKLFF. The CDR3 DNA reads as TGTGCCACCAGTGATCCTACAGGGGGCGCCGATGAAAAACTGTTTTTT.

This clone was found many times. The V call is TRBV7-9, the J call TRBJ1-1, with unresolved D. The germline V gene has CDR1 SEHNR and CDR2 FQNEAQ (reference sequence). The CDR3 runs to 14 residues. Trimming took off 1 base at V and 0 bases at J, with 6 bases between the two ends. The CDR3 loop reads CASSLGNMNTEAFF. CDR3 sequence (DNA): TGTGCCAGCAGCTTAGGGAACATGAACACTGAAGCTTTCTTT.

The chain employs TRBV27 and TRBJ2-7, with D unresolved. CDR1 MNHEY and CDR2 SMNVEV come from the germline V gene (reference sequence). V lost 6 bases to trimming and J lost 0 bases, with 9 bases between them. This CDR3 comprises 13 residues. CDR3 nucleotide sequence: TGTGCCAGCAGCCGTGGGCCCTCCTACGAGCAGTACTTC. As protein: CASSRGPSYEQYF.

This clone was found a few times. Sequence at one end of the junction differs from germline and may be a read error. This sequence joins TRBV24-1 and TRBJ2-7; the match to TRBD2 covers 10 bases. Germline CDR1 KGHDR, CDR2 SFDVKD. This CDR3 is built from 14 residues. The CDR3 loop is CATSAASGSYEQYF. The CDR3 bases are TGTGCTACCAGTGCGGCTAGCGGGAGTTACGAGCAGTACTTC.

There are many counts of this clone. This CDR3 reads CASSYSILRGPPYEQYF. DNA for the CDR3: TGTGCCAGCAGTTACTCGATCCTACGGGGGCCGCCCTACGAGCAGTACTTC. The chain joins TRBV6-2 or TRBV6-3 to TRBJ2-7; D may be TRBD1 or TRBD2 (6 bases each). The CDR3 runs 17 residues. V was pared by 0 bases and J by 2 bases, with 17 bases between. The germline gives CDR1 MNHEY, CDR2 SVGEGT.